This T cell receptor beta chain originates from a study of T cell responses to AZD1222 COVID-19 vaccine. Findings and caveats of the study: Repertoires in all cases were sampled only once the peak T cell response had passed.

This CDR3 has 15 residues. Germline V gene lookup returns CDR1 SGHRS and CDR2 YFSETQ. V was cut by 4 bases and J by 2 bases, with 13 bases left in between. In its sample, this clone was seen once. What it binds is not known. The data were produced by immunoSEQ multiplex PCR, yet TCRdb's version contains in-frame clones alone and is incomplete. The sample lists 140,000 to 150,000 clones; about 93% were seen once. Here the sequenced sample was peripheral blood, taken on day 0 of AZD1222 vaccination. This receptor was identified in an adult in good health. V gene TRBV5-1 combines with J gene TRBJ1-3, with D possibly being TRBD1 (5 bases). DNA for the CDR3: TGCGCCAGCAGCCCCTCTGGGGGTACTGGAAACACCATATATTTT. This encodes CASSPSGGTGNTIYF.